This T cell receptor (beta chain) was identified in a study of blood T cells in healthy people across ages (dated by TCRdb to about 2015). Concerning the study at large: Template switching captured roughly one uniquely barcoded TCR beta cDNA molecule per two T cells in model experiments. Donors were grouped into four age groups: young (average 16 years), middle-aged (39), aged (about 60) and long-lived (around 82). To avoid experimental bias, donors of different ages were distributed randomly across sequencing lanes. The study analyzed two additional independent replicas of 1 million unique cDNA reads from the same blood draw for two donors, one aged 18 to 30 and one aged 80 or older. Age-related changes in TCR beta repertoire diversity were measured in the study by deep sequencing normalized with unique cDNA molecular identifiers. Paper-wide results and their limitations: Because the CMV infection status of the donors was unknown, age-related changes in expanded clonotypes may potentially have been confounded. Conclusive comparison of naive and antigen-experienced compartments was prevented by the profiling of bulk unsorted PBMCs. Observed TCR beta diversity per million T cells fell roughly linearly with age, and a significant reduction was already apparent by age approximately 40. The percentage of naive T cells measured by flow cytometry correlated strongly with observed TCR beta diversity. Total diversity estimates from one million sequenced T cells were considered lower bounds and underestimates. The long-lived group showed more naive CD4+ T cells, fewer expanded clones and increased TCR diversity than the aged group, suggesting age selection.

The CDR3 measures 15 amino acids from cysteine to phenylalanine. The sequence is cut down to CDR3 DNA, 45 bases in frame from base 1. The CDR1 and CDR2 encoded by the germline V gene (reference sequence) are LNHDA and SQIVND. The donors were 40 or so Caucasian individuals from Russia, aged 6 to 90 years, who were systemically healthy. Each donor gave 8 to 10 milliliters of peripheral blood, collected into EDTA-treated Vacutainer tubes. PBMCs were isolated by Ficoll-Paque density-gradient centrifugation, with at least 6 million obtained per sample. Total RNA, at least 6 micrograms per sample, was extracted from PBMCs with Trizol reagent. For every donor, flow cytometry on a PBMC aliquot measured the percentage of naive CD45RAhigh/CD27high T cells. The library was built by means of 5' RACE. TCRdb records Illumina HiSeq 2500 as the sequencer. A second PCR of about 6 to 11 cycles was performed with a sample-barcoded 5' primer and a J-beta primer mix. A unique molecular identifier was introduced onto each TCR beta cDNA molecule by a template-switch 5' adaptor carrying 12 random nucleotides. At least 3 million CDR3-containing paired-end reads were obtained from each sample. All of the RNA was converted into first-strand cDNA using the Mint cDNA synthesis kit, with a TRBC-specific oligonucleotide serving as the primer. After uracil-DNA glycosylase treatment, a first 18-cycle PCR used universal primers M1SS and BC2_uni_R on all cDNA. The source study handled its data this way. For normalization, 1 million high-quality reads were randomly selected from each sample, with every read carrying a distinct molecular identifier. Instead of being binned into consensus sequences, reads that shared molecular identifiers were thrown out. MiTCR, with a Q25 quality threshold and the strictest error-elimination algorithm, was used for CDR3 identification, clonotype clustering and error correction. A nonparametric unseen species model with Euler transformation was used to estimate lower-bound total TCR beta diversity. TCRdb's own reprocessing of the public reads used fastp at Q25 and MiXCR and kept productive beta chains. Rows matching on CDR3 protein sequence are summarized as one entry with the most common DNA and genes. TCRdb's processing, not the authors', yielded these V and J calls. This sample comprises some 900,000 distinct CDR3 sequences, about 44% of them detected only once. The top ten constitute around 15% of the sample.

As for this clonotype: Its antigen remains unidentified. Qualities for individual bases were not recorded, and no much larger clone is one base off.

Sequencing was performed on blood. This clonotype was obtained from a young man in good health. The chain joins TRBV19 to TRBJ2-1, with the D segment possibly TRBD1 or TRBD2, each aligning over 5 bases. Matching the DNA end better, TRBJ2-7 makes the J call doubtful. The base sequence is TGTGCCAGTTCTCCCGAGGGGCCGGCCTACAATGAGCAGTACTTC. This translates into CASSPEGPAYNEQYF.